This T cell receptor beta chain comes out of a study of Graves' ophthalmopathy and Graves' hyperthyroidism. Researchers took RNA transcripts and amplified TCR beta CDR3 regions from them. An opening RT-PCR round employed HTBI primers and preceded a second-round multiplex PCR. TCRdb re-derived calls from the multiplex PCR reads in MiXCR, one entry per CDR3 protein. The sample holds about 1.2 million distinct CDR3 sequences; around a third are singletons and the top ten take 11%. Overall study results and limits: Sensitivity of roughly 64% and specificity of nearly 75% were achieved by the model that predicted ophthalmopathy progression. Detected in blood as well were most expanded thyroid clonotypes with frequency above 0.001.

A word on this clonotype: Its antigen is unknown. At one end, the junction sequence differs from germline, possibly due to a read error.

The CDR3 is 14 amino acids. Germline V CDR1 and CDR2: MDHEN, SYDVKM. Hyperthyroidism cases were recent diagnoses of under 2 months' duration in people aged 18 to 65. Lactation, pregnancy, uncontrolled infections and other autoimmune diseases were all grounds for excluding patients. This receptor was identified in an adult man with Graves' hyperthyroidism. Sequencing was done on a sample of peripheral blood or thyroid tissue (not recorded which). The rearrangement uses TRBV28 and TRBJ2-6; 9 nucleotides line up with TRBD1. As DNA, the CDR3 is TGTGCCAGCAGACCTACGACAGGGGGCAACGTCCTGACTTTC. Translating gives CASRPTTGGNVLTF.